The 22 T cell receptor beta chains reported below all come from one sample, sequenced in a study of T cell responses to AZD1222 COVID-19 vaccine. Only in-frame clones appear in the TCRdb table, and some are missing; sequencing was by immunoSEQ multiplex PCR. The sample yields around 67,000 clones, around 80% seen once. This specimen was peripheral blood, taken on day 0 of AZD1222 vaccination. The receptors here all came from an adult in good health.

This clone has at least ten counts. The chain recombines TRBV18 with TRBJ1-5, with D possibly being TRBD1 (5 bases). This CDR3 region has 12 residues. Germline CDR1 and CDR2: KGHSH and LQKENI. The V and J ends lost 3 bases and 6 bases respectively, with 6 bases between them. CDR3 residues: CASSPGGQPQHF. The CDR3 DNA reads as TGTGCCAGCTCACCGGGGGGTCAGCCCCAGCATTTT.

The chain couples TRBV9 to TRBJ2-6; TRBD1 is a possible D gene (5 bases). Germline V lookup: CDR1 SGDLS, CDR2 YYNGEE. Trimming took 0 bases from V and 0 from J, leaving 10 bases between them. The length of the CDR3 is 17 residues. CDR3 nucleotides: TGTGCCAGCAGCGTAGACCCAGGGAACTCTGGGGCCAACGTCCTGACTTTC. This gives the protein CASSVDPGNSGANVLTF.

The chain uses TRBV7-2 and TRBJ1-3, with 7 bases identical to TRBD1. The CDR3 is 15 amino acids. Looked up from germline, CDR1 is SGHTA and CDR2 is FQGNSA. Germline trimming cut 5 bases from V and 3 bases from J; bases unmatched to any gene: 7. The CDR3 coding sequence is TGTGCCAGCAGCCGCGACAGGGAGGATGGAAACACCATATATTTT. It is translated as CASSRDREDGNTIYF.

The chain uses TRBV19 and TRBJ1-4; TRBD1 matches at 9 bases. Losses at the gene ends were 5 bases for V and 6 bases for J; bases not matched to a gene: 7. CDR1 and CDR2 (germline): LNHDA, SQIVND (reference sequence). The CDR3 totals 15 residues. CDR3 region: CASSRSGTGHEKLFF. As DNA, the CDR3 is TGTGCCAGTAGTCGTTCCGGGACAGGGCATGAAAAACTGTTTTTT.

V and J are TRBV27 and TRBJ2-3, with D unclear. V gave up 2 bases and J gave up 6 bases, with 3 bases separating them. Per germline, CDR1 MNHEY and CDR2 SMNVEV (reference sequence). The CDR3 is 11 amino acids. The CDR3 region has the DNA TGTGCCAGCAGTTTAGCCGATACGCAGTATTTT. Translation gives CASSLADTQYF.

The chain carries TRBV6-5 and TRBJ1-1; weak D call: TRBD1 (5 bases). The CDR3 is made up of 14 amino acids. Germline lookup yields CDR1 MNHEY and CDR2 SVGAGI. The V end lost 5 bases, the J end lost 5 bases, and 15 bases lay between the germline ends. CDR3 DNA: TGTGCCAGCAGTCGCGGGGCAGGGAGGACTGAAGCTTTCTTT. Translating gives CASSRGAGRTEAFF.

V gene TRBV28 combines with J gene TRBJ1-6, with D possibly TRBD1 on 6 matching bases. There are 13 residues in the CDR3. Per germline, CDR1 MDHEN and CDR2 SYDVKM. V dropped 2 bases and J dropped 10 bases, with 9 bases sitting between them. The CDR3 here is CASSLMGGSPLHF. CDR3 nucleotide sequence: TGTGCCAGCAGTTTAATGGGGGGCTCACCCCTCCACTTT.

The chain couples TRBV5-6 to TRBJ1-2; 10 bases line up with TRBD1. This CDR3 contains 13 residues. The junction had 7 bases not matched to a gene; V was cut back by 6 bases and J by 8 bases. Germline V CDR1 and CDR2: SGHDT, YYEEEE. The CDR3 nucleotides are TGTGCCAGCACCCGACAGGGGGCGGGAGGCTACACCTTC. Translated: CASTRQGAGGYTF. Looking up the rest from reference TRBV5-6 and TRBJ1-2 gives the full variable domain: DAGVTQSPTHLIKTRGQQVTLRCSPKSGHDTVSWYQQALGQGPQFIFQYYEEEERQRGNFPDRFSGHQFPNYSSELNVNALLLGDSALYLCASTRQGAGGYTFGSGTRLTVV.

This clone was seen once. This chain uses TRBV28 with TRBJ2-7, with unresolved D. V lost 3 bases to trimming and J lost 6 bases, with 12 bases between them. CDR1 MDHEN and CDR2 SYDVKM come from the germline V gene. There are 13 residues in the CDR3. The CDR3 nucleotides are TGTGCCAGCAGTTTTATTGGTCGGGCCGAGCAGTACTTC. Encoded protein: CASSFIGRAEQYF.

This clone has just one count. The chain combines TRBV30 with TRBJ1-1, with 8 bases fitting TRBD1. V was pared by 5 bases and J by 4 bases, with 12 bases of the junction left unmatched. CDR3 length: 15 amino acids. Germline values: CDR1 GTSNPN, CDR2 SVGIG (reference sequence). The CDR3 DNA follows: TGTGCCTGGGACCGACAGGGGCCATCGAGCACTGAAGCTTTCTTT. Translated: CAWDRQGPSSTEAFF. The full variable domain, with the rest looked up from reference TRBV30 and TRBJ1-1, is SQTIHQWPATLVQPVGSPLSLECTVEGTSNPNLYWYRQAAGRGLQLLFYSVGIGQISSEVPQNLSASRPQDRQFILSSKKLLLSDSGFYLCAWDRQGPSSTEAFFGQGTRLTVV.

The chain is built from TRBV28 and TRBJ1-5, with a weak D call TRBD1 (6 bases). The germline gives CDR1 MDHEN, CDR2 SYDVKM. This CDR3 spans 16 amino acids. V was shortened by 7 bases and J by 0 bases, with 16 bases between the two germline ends. CDR3 DNA sequence: TGTGCCAGCACAGAACGGCAGGGGAATAGCAATCAGCCCCAGCATTTT. This gives the protein CASTERQGNSNQPQHF.

This chain joins TRBV5-1 and TRBJ1-5; 8 bases agree with TRBD1. This CDR3 spans 15 amino acids. CDR1 is SGHRS and CDR2 is YFSETQ in the germline V gene. The junction had 4 bases not matched to a gene; V was cut back by 0 bases and J by 5 bases. As DNA, the CDR3 is TGCGCCAGCAGCTTGGCAGGACAGGGTGATCAGCCCCAGCATTTT. Its protein is CASSLAGQGDQPQHF.

The J gene is TRBJ2-3, the V gene TRBV19, with D uncertain. V gave up 5 bases and J gave up 1 base, with 10 bases separating them. The CDR3 is 14 residues long. Germline CDR1 and CDR2: LNHDA and SQIVND (reference sequence). The CDR3 DNA reads TGTGCCAGTAGTTCTTCTGGGGGCACAGATACGCAGTATTTT. It translates to CASSSSGGTDTQYF.

This clone was recorded a few times. The J gene is TRBJ1-3, the V gene TRBV6-2 or TRBV6-3; weak D call: TRBD1 (5 bases). The ends were cut back, 6 bases at V and 2 bases at J, with 14 bases in the middle. In germline, CDR1 is MNHEY, CDR2 SVGEGT. CDR3 length: 15 residues. For the CDR3, the DNA is TGTGCCAGCAGCTCCTCGGGGACCCCTGGAAACACCATATATTTT. It specifies CASSSSGTPGNTIYF.

V gene TRBV5-1 combines with J gene TRBJ1-5; no definite D call. The CDR3 length is 14 residues. Trimming removed 1 base from V and 6 bases from J, with 11 bases in between. Germline V gives CDR1 SGHRS, CDR2 YFSETQ. The CDR3 coding sequence is TGCGCCAGCAGCTTGCCCAAAGGCGGTCAGCCCCAGCATTTT. Amino acid sequence: CASSLPKGGQPQHF.

V is TRBV28 and J is TRBJ2-2; D is possibly TRBD2 (6 bases). Germline values: CDR1 MDHEN, CDR2 SYDVKM. With 8 bases removed from V and 6 bases from J, the gap between germline ends came to 19 bases. CDR3 length equals 15 residues. The CDR3 sequence: CASHAPRLVSGELFF. The CDR3 nucleotides read TGTGCCAGCCACGCCCCGAGACTAGTGTCCGGGGAGCTGTTTTTT.

The chain combines TRBV5-1 with TRBJ2-7; TRBD1 matches 12 bases. The ends lost 3 bases at V and 3 bases at J; junction bases unmatched: 4. Germline lookup yields CDR1 SGHRS and CDR2 YFSETQ. The CDR3 sequence is 15 residues long. CDR3 nucleotide sequence: TGCGCCAGCAGCTCCCGGGACAGGGGGCTCTACGAGCAGTACTTC. Encoded protein: CASSSRDRGLYEQYF. Together with reference TRBV5-1 and TRBJ2-7, the CDR3 gives the full variable domain: KAGVTQTPRYLIKTRGQQVTLSCSPISGHRSVSWYQQTPGQGLQFLFEYFSETQRNKGNFPGRFSGRQFSNSRSEMNVSTLELGDSALYLCASSSRDRGLYEQYFGPGTRLTVT.

V gene TRBV5-6 combines with J gene TRBJ2-2; TRBD2 is a possible D gene (6 bases). With 2 bases removed from V and 4 bases from J, the gap between germline ends came to 9 bases. There are 14 residues in the CDR3. Germline V gene lookup returns CDR1 SGHDT and CDR2 YYEEEE. CDR3 coding DNA: TGTGCCAGCAGCTTCGTGGGGGGCACCGGGGAGCTGTTTTTT. Translated: CASSFVGGTGELFF.

The V gene is TRBV18, the J gene TRBJ1-1; TRBD1 agrees at 9 bases. The CDR3 has 15 amino acids. Per germline, CDR1 KGHSH and CDR2 LQKENI. J was trimmed by 4 bases and V by 0 bases; bases with no gene match: 3. The CDR3 reads CASSPPDRGSTEAFF. CDR3 nucleotides: TGTGCCAGCTCACCACCGGACAGGGGATCCACTGAAGCTTTCTTT.

V gene TRBV6-5 combines with J gene TRBJ2-5, with D uncertain. The CDR3 loop spans 13 amino acids. Trimming took 6 bases from V and 1 from J, leaving 9 bases between them. Germline assignment: CDR1 MNHEY and CDR2 SVGAGI. CDR3 bases: TGTGCCAGCAGCCCCACTCTCCAAGAGACCCAGTACTTC. Protein product: CASSPTLQETQYF.

The chain joins TRBV7-2 to TRBJ1-6; 7 nucleotides align to TRBD1. This CDR3 comprises 14 residues. Germline loops: CDR1 SGHTA, CDR2 FQGNSA. V dropped 8 bases and J dropped 7; count of bases not matched to a gene: 8. For the CDR3, the DNA is TGTGCCAGCGGGCCTCAGGGGGTCAATTCACCCCTCCACTTT. Its protein is CASGPQGVNSPLHF. The full variable domain, rest sourced from reference TRBV7-2 and TRBJ1-6, is GAGVSQSPSNKVTEKGKDVELRCDPISGHTALYWYRQSLGQGLEFLIYFQGNSAPDKSGLPSDRFSAERTGGSVSTLTIQRTQQEDSAVYLCASGPQGVNSPLHFGNGTRLTVT.

This clone appeared a single time. The V gene is TRBV7-2, the J gene TRBJ1-1; D remains ambiguous. Germline-derived CDR1 and CDR2 are SGHTA and FQGNSA. Trimming removed 5 bases from V and 6 bases from J, with 10 bases in between. CDR3 length equals 12 residues. CDR3 in DNA: TGTGCCAGCAGCCGCATGTCCCCTGAAGCTTTCTTT. It translates to CASSRMSPEAFF. Full variable domain (outside the CDR3, taken from reference TRBV7-2 and TRBJ1-1): GAGVSQSPSNKVTEKGKDVELRCDPISGHTALYWYRQSLGQGLEFLIYFQGNSAPDKSGLPSDRFSAERTGGSVSTLTIQRTQQEDSAVYLCASSRMSPEAFFGQGTRLTVV.